Described below is a single T cell receptor beta chain sequence and its context. The protocol was immunoSEQ multiplex PCR, while the TCRdb copy is restricted to in-frame clones and leaves out a portion. The sample includes 650,000 to 950,000 clones, roughly 85% seen only once; the top ten take 0.0095% to 0.013%. This sample is part of a study of shared T cell receptors in the human thymus. Trimming cost V 4 bases and J 6 bases; bases outside gene matches: 5. The CDR3 is 14 residues long. Germline assignment: CDR1 SGHRS and CDR2 YFSETQ. These data were also filed under a second study, of human thymus T cells.

This TCR was recovered from a girl under three years old with a congenital heart defect. What was sequenced was thymocytes. The chain joins TRBV5-1 to TRBJ1-2; 11 nucleotides agree with TRBD1. This chain's CDR3 is CASSPGGQGDGYTF. The CDR3 DNA is TGCGCCAGCAGCCCCGGGGGACAGGGGGATGGCTACACCTTC.